A single TCR beta chain is shown here with its context. No antigen is known for it. The CDR3 runs 15 residues. J lost 4 bases, V lost 6 bases, and 9 bases had no gene match. Germline CDR1 and CDR2: MRHNA and SNTAGT. Treatment noted: oral pan-JAK inhibitor, 5-10 mg twice daily. In each case, RNA was isolated and then reverse transcribed into cDNA as the sequencing template. Some clones are missing from TCRdb's copy, which holds only in-frame ones; the method was immunoSEQ multiplex PCR. The sample lists fewer than 250,000 clones, roughly 64% occurring once. This specimen belongs to a study of CD8+ T cells in alopecia areata. Findings of the study overall: Numerous clones, expanded in lesions, remained in scalp and blood during tofacitinib.

The source is a human donor with alopecia areata. The V call is TRBV6-4, the J call TRBJ1-2; 9 bases align to TRBD1. Sample: CD4+ T cells sorted from blood, taken at week 4, from a patient treated with tofacitinib. The CDR3 region has the DNA TGTGCCAGCAGAGTATCCGGGACAGGGACCTATGGCTACACCTTC. Protein sequence: CASRVSGTGTYGYTF.